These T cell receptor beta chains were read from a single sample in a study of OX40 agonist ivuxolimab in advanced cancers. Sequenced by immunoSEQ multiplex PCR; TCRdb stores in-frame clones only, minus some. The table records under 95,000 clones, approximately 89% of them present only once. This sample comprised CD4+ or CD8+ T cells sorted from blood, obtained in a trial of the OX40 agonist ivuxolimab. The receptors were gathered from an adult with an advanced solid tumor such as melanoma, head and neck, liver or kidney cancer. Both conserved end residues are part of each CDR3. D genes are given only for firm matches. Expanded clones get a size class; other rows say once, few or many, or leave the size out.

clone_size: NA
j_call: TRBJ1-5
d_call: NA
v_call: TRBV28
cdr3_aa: CASSFWNQPQHF
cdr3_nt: TGTGCCAGCAGTTTTTGGAATCAGCCCCAGCATTTT

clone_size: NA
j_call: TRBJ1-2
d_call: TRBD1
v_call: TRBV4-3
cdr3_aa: CASSQAGQGYYGYTF
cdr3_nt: TGCGCCAGCAGCCAAGCCGGACAGGGCTACTATGGCTACACCTTC

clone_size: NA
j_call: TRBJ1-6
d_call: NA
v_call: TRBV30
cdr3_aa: CAWSVRGRGESPLHF
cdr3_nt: TGTGCCTGGAGTGTACGGGGCAGGGGTGAGTCACCCCTCCACTTT

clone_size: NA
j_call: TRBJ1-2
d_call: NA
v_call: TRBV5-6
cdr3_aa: CASTLDSQINYGYTF
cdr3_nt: TGTGCCAGCACCTTAGACAGCCAAATAAACTATGGCTACACCTTC

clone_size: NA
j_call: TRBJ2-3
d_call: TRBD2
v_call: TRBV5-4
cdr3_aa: CASSWEGGGTDTQYF
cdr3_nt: TGTGCCAGCAGCTGGGAGGGTGGGGGCACAGATACGCAGTATTTT

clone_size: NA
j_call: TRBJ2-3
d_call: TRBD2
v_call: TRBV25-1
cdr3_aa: CASSEPRGSGGRDTQYF
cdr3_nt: TGTGCCAGCAGTGAACCCCGAGGAAGCGGGGGGAGAGATACGCAGTATTTT

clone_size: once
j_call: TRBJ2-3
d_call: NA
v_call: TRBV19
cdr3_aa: CASKTGVGTDTQYF
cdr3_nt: TGTGCCAGTAAGACAGGAGTTGGGACAGATACGCAGTATTTT

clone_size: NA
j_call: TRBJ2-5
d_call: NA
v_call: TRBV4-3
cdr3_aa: CASSLGGAGEETQYF
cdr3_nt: TGCGCCAGCAGCCTTGGGGGGGCAGGTGAAGAGACCCAGTACTTC

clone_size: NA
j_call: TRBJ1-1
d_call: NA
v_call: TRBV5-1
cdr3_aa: CASSSTPGTMNTEAFF
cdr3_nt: TGCGCCAGCAGCTCGACACCGGGGACCATGAACACTGAAGCTTTCTTT

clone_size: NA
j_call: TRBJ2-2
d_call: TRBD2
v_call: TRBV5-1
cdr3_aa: CASSTTSGSTNTGELFF
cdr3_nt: TGCGCCAGCAGCACCACTAGCGGGTCGACGAACACCGGGGAGCTGTTTTTT

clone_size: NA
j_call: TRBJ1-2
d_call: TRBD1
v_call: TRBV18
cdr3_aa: CASSGQGADYGYTF
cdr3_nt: TGTGCCAGCTCCGGACAGGGGGCGGACTATGGCTACACCTTC

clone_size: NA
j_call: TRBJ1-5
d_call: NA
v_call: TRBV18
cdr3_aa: CASSSGGNQPQHF
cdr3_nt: TGTGCCAGCTCATCCGGTGGGAATCAGCCCCAGCATTTT

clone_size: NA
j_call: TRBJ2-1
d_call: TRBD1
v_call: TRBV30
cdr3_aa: CTLRDRGYEQFF
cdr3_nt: TGCACCCTCCGGGACAGGGGATATGAGCAGTTCTTC

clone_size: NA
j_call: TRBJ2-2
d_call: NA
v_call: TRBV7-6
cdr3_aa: CASSSRTNTGELFF
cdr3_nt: TGTGCCAGCAGCTCTCGGACGAACACCGGGGAGCTGTTTTTT

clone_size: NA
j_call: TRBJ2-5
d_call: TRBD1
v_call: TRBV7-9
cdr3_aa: CASSSGQGAKETQYF
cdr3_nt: TGTGCCAGCAGCTCGGGACAGGGGGCAAAAGAGACCCAGTACTTC

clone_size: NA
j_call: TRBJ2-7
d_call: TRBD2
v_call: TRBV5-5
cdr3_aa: CASSLAGTYEQYF
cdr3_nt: TGTGCCAGCAGCTTAGCGGGAACCTACGAGCAGTACTTC

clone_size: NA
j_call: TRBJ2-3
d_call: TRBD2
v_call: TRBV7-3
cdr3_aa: CASSSGLDTDTQYF
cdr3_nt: TGTGCCAGCAGCTCCGGACTAGACACAGATACGCAGTATTTT

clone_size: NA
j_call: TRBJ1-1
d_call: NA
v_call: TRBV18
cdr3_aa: CASSPPTGYNTEAFF
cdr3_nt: TGTGCCAGCTCACCGCCGACAGGCTATAACACTGAAGCCTTCTTT

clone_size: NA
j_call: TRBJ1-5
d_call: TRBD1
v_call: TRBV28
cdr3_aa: CASRDRAGNQPQHF
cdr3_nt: TGTGCCAGCCGCGACAGGGCAGGAAATCAGCCCCAGCATTTT

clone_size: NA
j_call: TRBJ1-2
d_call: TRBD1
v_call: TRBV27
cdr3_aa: CASSIGTGGYGYTF
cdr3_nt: TGTGCCAGCAGTATCGGGACAGGGGGCTATGGCTACACCTTC